This TCR beta chain was profiled in a study of shared clonotypes between healthy human individuals. Each replicate PCR on the sorted subsets used approximately 200 ng DNA (around 30,000 T cell genomes). Only in-frame clones appear in the TCRdb table, and some are missing; sequencing was by immunoSEQ multiplex PCR. The profile shows more than 2,000,000 clones, roughly 92% of them singletons. Looked up from germline, CDR1 is MNHEY and CDR2 is SVGAGI. V lost 5 bases, J lost 5 bases, and 4 bases stayed unmatched. The CDR3 is made up of 13 amino acids. This TCR derives from a man between 18 and 29 years old in good health. Sequenced material: naive CD4+ T cells sorted from blood. Noted subset: CD45RA+ positively selected. The V call is TRBV6-5, the J call TRBJ1-2; 8 bases are a match to TRBD1. The CDR3 bases are TGTGCCAGCAGTCAGACAGGGGCGTATGGCTACACCTTC. The encoded protein is CASSQTGAYGYTF.